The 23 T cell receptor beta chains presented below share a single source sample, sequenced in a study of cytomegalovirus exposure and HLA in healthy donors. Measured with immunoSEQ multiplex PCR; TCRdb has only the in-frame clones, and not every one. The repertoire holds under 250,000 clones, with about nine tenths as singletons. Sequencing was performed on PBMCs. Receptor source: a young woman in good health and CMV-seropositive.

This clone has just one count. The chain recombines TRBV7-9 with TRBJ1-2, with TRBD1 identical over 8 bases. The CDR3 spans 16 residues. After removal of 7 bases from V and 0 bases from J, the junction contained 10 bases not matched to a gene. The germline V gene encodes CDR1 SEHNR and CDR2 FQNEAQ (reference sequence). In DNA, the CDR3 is TGTGCCAGCATTTGGGGGACAGGCGCCCCTAACTATGGCTACACCTTC. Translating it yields CASIWGTGAPNYGYTF.

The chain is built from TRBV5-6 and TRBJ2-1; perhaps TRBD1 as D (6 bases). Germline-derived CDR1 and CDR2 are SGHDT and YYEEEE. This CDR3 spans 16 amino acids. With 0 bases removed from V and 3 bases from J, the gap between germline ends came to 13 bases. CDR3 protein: CASSLESGAVYNEQFF. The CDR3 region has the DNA TGTGCCAGCAGCTTGGAGTCAGGGGCGGTCTACAATGAGCAGTTCTTC.

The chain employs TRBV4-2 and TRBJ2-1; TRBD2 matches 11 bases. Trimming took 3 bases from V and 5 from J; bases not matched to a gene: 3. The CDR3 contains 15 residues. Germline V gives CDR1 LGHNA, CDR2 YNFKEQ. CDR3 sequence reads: CASSQVAGGNNEQFF. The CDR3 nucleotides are TGTGCCAGCAGCCAGGTAGCGGGAGGGAACAATGAGCAGTTCTTC.

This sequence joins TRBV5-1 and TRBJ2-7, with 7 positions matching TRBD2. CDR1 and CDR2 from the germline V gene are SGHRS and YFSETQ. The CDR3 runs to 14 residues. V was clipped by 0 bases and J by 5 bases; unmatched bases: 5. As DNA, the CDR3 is TGCGCCAGCAGCTTGGTCGGGAGGCCCCACGAGCAGTACTTC. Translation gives CASSLVGRPHEQYF.

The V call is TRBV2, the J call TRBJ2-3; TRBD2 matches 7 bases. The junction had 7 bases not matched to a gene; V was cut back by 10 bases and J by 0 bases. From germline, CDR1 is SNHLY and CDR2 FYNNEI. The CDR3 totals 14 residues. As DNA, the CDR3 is TGTGCCATCATAACTAGCGATAGCACAGATACGCAGTATTTT. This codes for CAIITSDSTDTQYF.

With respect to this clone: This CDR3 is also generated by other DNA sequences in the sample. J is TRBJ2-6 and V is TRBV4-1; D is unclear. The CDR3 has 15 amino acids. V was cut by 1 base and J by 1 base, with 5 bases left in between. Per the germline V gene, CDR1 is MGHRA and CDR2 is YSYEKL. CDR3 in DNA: TGCGCCAGCAGCCAAGGACATTCTGGGGCCAACGTCCTGACTTTC. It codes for CASSQGHSGANVLTF.

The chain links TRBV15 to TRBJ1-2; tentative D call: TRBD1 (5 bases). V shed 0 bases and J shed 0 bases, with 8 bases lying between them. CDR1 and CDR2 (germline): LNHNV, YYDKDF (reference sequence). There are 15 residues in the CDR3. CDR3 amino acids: CATSRERTPNYGYTF. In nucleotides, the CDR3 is TGTGCCACCAGCAGAGAACGGACACCTAACTATGGCTACACCTTC. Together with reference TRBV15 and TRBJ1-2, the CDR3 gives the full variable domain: DAMVIQNPRYQVTQFGKPVTLSCSQTLNHNVMYWYQQKSSQAPKLLFHYYDKDFNNEADTPDNFQSRRPNTSFCFLDIRSPGLGDTAMYLCATSRERTPNYGYTFGSGTRLTVV.

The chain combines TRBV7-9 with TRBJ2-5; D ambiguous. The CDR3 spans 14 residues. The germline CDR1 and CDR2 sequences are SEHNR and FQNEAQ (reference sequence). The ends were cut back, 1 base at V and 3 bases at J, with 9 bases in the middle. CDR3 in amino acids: CASSLVRSEETQYF. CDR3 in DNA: TGTGCCAGCAGCTTAGTGCGGTCTGAAGAGACCCAGTACTTC. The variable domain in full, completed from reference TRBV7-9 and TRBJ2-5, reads DTGVSQNPRHKITKRGQNVTFRCDPISEHNRLYWYRQTLGQGPEFLTYFQNEAQLEKSRLLSDRFSAERPKGSFSTLEIQRTEQGDSAMYLCASSLVRSEETQYFGPGTRLLVL.

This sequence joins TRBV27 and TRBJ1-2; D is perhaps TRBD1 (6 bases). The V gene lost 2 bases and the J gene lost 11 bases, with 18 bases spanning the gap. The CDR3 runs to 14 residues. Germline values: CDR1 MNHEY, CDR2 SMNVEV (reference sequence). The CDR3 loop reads CASSLRGGFIGYTF. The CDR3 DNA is TGTGCCAGCAGTTTAAGAGGGGGTTTTATAGGGTACACCTTC.

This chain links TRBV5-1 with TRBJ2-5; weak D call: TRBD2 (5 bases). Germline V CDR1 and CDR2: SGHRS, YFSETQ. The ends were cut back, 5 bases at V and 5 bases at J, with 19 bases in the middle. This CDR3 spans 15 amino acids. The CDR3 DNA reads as TGCGCCAGCAGATACGGAGGCCCGGGTGGGGAGACCCAGTACTTC. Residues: CASRYGGPGGETQYF.

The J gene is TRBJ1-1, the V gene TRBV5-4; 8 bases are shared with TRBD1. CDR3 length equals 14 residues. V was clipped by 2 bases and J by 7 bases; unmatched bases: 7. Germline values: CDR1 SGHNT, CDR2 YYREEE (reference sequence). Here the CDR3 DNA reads TGTGCCAGCAGCTTCCAGGGGGCGCGAGGTGAAGCTTTCTTT. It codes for CASSFQGARGEAFF.

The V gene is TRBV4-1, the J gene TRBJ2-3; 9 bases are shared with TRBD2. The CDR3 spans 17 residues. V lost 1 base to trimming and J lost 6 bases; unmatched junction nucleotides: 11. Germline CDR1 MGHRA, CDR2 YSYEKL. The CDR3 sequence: CASSQATSGGVGDTQYF. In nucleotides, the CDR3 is TGCGCCAGCAGCCAAGCGACTAGCGGAGGGGTTGGGGATACGCAGTATTTT.

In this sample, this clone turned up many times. CDR3 loop: CASSDNRDRGSVPYEQYF. The CDR3 DNA reads TGTGCCAGCAGTGATAACCGGGACAGGGGTTCTGTCCCCTACGAGCAGTACTTC. V and J are TRBV25-1 and TRBJ2-7; 10 bases fit TRBD1. V gave up 3 bases and J gave up 2 bases; unmatched junction bases: 13. CDR1 is MGHDK and CDR2 is SYGVNS in the germline V gene. This CDR3 spans 18 amino acids.

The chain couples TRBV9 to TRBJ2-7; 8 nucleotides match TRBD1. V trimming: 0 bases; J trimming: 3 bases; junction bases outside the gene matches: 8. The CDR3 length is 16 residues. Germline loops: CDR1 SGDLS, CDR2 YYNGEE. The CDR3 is CASSVDGQGQLYEQYF. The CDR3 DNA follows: TGTGCCAGCAGCGTAGACGGACAGGGTCAGCTCTACGAGCAGTACTTC. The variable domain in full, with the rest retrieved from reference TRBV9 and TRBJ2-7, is DSGVTQTPKHLITATGQRVTLRCSPRSGDLSVYWYQQSLDQGLQFLIQYYNGEERAKGNILERFSAQQFPDLHSELNLSSLELGDSALYFCASSVDGQGQLYEQYFGPGTRLTVT.

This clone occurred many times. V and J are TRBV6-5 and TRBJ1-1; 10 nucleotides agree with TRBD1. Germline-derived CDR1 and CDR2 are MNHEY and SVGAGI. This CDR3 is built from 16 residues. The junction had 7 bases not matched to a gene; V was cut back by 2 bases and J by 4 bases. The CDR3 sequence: CASSYGTGEGSTEAFF. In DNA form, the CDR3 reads TGTGCCAGCAGTTACGGGACAGGGGAGGGTAGCACTGAAGCTTTCTTT.

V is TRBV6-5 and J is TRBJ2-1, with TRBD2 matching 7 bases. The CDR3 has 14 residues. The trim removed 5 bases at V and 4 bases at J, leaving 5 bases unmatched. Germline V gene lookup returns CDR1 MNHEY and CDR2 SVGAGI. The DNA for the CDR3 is TGTGCCAGCAGTACCGGACTAGGTTACAATGAGCAGTTCTTC. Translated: CASSTGLGYNEQFF.

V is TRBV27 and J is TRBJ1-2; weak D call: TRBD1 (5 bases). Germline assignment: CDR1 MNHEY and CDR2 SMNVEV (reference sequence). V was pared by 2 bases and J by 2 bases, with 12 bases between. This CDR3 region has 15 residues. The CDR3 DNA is TGTGCCAGCAGTTTAGTGGGGGGGACGAACTATGGCTACACCTTC. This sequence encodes CASSLVGGTNYGYTF.

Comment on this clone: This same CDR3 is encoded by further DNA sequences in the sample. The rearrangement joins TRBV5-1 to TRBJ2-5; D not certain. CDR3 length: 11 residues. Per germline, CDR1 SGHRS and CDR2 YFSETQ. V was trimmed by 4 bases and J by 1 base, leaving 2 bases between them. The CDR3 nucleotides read TGCGCCAGCAGCCTCCAAGAGACCCAGTACTTC. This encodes CASSLQETQYF.

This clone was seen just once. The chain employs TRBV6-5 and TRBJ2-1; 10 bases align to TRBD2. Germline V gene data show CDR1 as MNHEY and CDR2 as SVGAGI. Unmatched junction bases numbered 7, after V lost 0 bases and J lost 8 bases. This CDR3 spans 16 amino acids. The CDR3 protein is CASSYSPSGSFDEQFF. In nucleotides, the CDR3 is TGTGCCAGCAGTTACTCCCCTAGCGGGAGTTTCGATGAGCAGTTCTTC.

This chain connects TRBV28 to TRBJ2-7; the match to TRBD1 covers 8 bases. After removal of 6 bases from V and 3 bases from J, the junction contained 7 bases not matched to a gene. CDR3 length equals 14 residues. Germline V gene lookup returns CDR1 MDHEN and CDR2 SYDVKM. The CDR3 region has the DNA TGTGCCAGCAGGAAGAGACAGGGGAACTACGAGCAGTACTTC. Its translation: CASRKRQGNYEQYF.

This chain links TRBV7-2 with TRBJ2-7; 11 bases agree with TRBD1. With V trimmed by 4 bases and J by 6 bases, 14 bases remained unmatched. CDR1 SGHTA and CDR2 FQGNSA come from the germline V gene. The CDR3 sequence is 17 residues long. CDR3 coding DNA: TGTGCCAGCAGCTCACCCCGGGACAGGGGGGGACAACCCGAGCAGTACTTC. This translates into CASSSPRDRGGQPEQYF.

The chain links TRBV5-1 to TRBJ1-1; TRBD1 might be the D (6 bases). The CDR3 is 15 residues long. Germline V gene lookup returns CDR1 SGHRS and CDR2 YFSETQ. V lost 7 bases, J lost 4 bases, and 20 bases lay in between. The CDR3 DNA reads TGCGCCAGCCAACCCCCGGATGGGGGCAGCACTGAAGCTTTCTTT. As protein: CASQPPDGGSTEAFF.

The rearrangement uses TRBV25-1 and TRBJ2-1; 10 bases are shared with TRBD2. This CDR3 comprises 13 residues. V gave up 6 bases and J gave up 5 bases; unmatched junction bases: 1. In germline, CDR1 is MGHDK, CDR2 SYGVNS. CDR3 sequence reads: CASRLAGHNEQFF. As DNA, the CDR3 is TGTGCCAGCAGACTAGCGGGACACAATGAGCAGTTCTTC.